The 23 T cell receptor beta chains given below trace back to one sample, sequenced in a study of cytomegalovirus exposure and HLA in healthy donors. The PCR was carried out with 60 Vbeta primers and 13 Jbeta primers. Sequenced by immunoSEQ multiplex PCR; TCRdb stores in-frame clones only, minus some. The sample shows about 140,000 clones, around four fifths of them seen only once. The sample taken for sequencing was PBMCs. The receptors stem from a man aged 25 to 45 in good health and CMV-seropositive.

The rearrangement links TRBV28 to TRBJ1-2, with D possibly matching TRBD1 (6 bases). Germline lookup yields CDR1 MDHEN and CDR2 SYDVKM. V was trimmed by 5 bases and J by 4 bases, leaving 11 bases between them. This CDR3 contains 13 residues. The DNA of the CDR3 is TGTGCCAGCAGTCTCGGACAGCTCTATGGCTACACCTTC. It specifies CASSLGQLYGYTF.

V usage is TRBV9 and J usage is TRBJ2-1; 8 bases map to TRBD2. CDR3 length: 16 residues. Germline CDR1 SGDLS, CDR2 YYNGEE. Losses at the gene ends were 0 bases for V and 9 bases for J; bases not matched to a gene: 11. CDR3 bases: TGTGCCAGCAGCGTAGCTACGGGGGGGGCCTTGGGTGAGCAGTTCTTC. Its protein is CASSVATGGALGEQFF. The complete variable domain, with remaining parts taken from reference TRBV9 and TRBJ2-1, reads DSGVTQTPKHLITATGQRVTLRCSPRSGDLSVYWYQQSLDQGLQFLIQYYNGEERAKGNILERFSAQQFPDLHSELNLSSLELGDSALYFCASSVATGGALGEQFFGPGTRLTVL.

This clone occurred once. The CDR3 DNA reads TGTGCCAGCAGCTTACCGGGAATGGAAGAGACCCAGTACTTC. Protein: CASSLPGMEETQYF. This chain connects TRBV7-6 to TRBJ2-5, with D possibly matching TRBD2 (5 bases). The CDR3 extends over 14 amino acids. Trimming stripped 2 bases from V and 3 bases from J, with 10 bases between. Germline V CDR1 and CDR2: SGHVS, FNYEAQ.

J is TRBJ2-2 and V is TRBV28; 11 nucleotides agree with TRBD2. The CDR3 is 15 amino acids. After removal of 6 bases from V and 7 bases from J, the junction contained 7 bases not matched to a gene. Germline CDR1 and CDR2: MDHEN and SYDVKM. DNA for the CDR3: TGTGCCAGCAGCTATAGCGGGAGGGCCGGCGGGGAGCTGTTTTTT. This codes for CASSYSGRAGGELFF.

The chain couples TRBV28 to TRBJ2-5, with D unresolved. The CDR3 is 15 residues long. Germline-derived CDR1 and CDR2 are MDHEN and SYDVKM. Trimming removed 5 bases from V and 3 bases from J, with 16 bases in between. CDR3 nucleotide sequence: TGTGCCAGCAGTCCGACAAAACTGTGGGAAGAGACCCAGTACTTC. It encodes CASSPTKLWEETQYF. Full variable domain (outside the CDR3, taken from reference TRBV28 and TRBJ2-5): DVKVTQSSRYLVKRTGEKVFLECVQDMDHENMFWYRQDPGLGLRLIYFSYDVKMKEKGDIPEGYSVSREKKERFSLILESASTNQTSMYLCASSPTKLWEETQYFGPGTRLLVL.

V is TRBV5-1 and J is TRBJ1-1; D may be TRBD1 (6 bases). CDR3 length: 15 amino acids. The ends were cut back, 4 bases at V and 2 bases at J, with 15 bases in the middle. Germline loops: CDR1 SGHRS, CDR2 YFSETQ. CDR3 nucleotides: TGCGCCAGCAGCATAAGCGGGACATTTAACACTGAAGCTTTCTTT. Translated, it gives CASSISGTFNTEAFF.

The rearrangement joins TRBV18 to TRBJ2-3, with D perhaps TRBD1 (6 bases). The CDR3 covers 16 residues. Looked up from germline, CDR1 is KGHSH and CDR2 is LQKENI. The V gene lost 3 bases and the J gene lost 2 bases, with 15 bases spanning the gap. The DNA for the CDR3 is TGTGCCAGCTCACCCCAGCTGACAGGCCACACAGATACGCAGTATTTT. Its translation: CASSPQLTGHTDTQYF. Looking up the rest from reference TRBV18 and TRBJ2-3 gives the full variable domain: NAGVMQNPRHLVRRRGQEARLRCSPMKGHSHVYWYRQLPEEGLKFMVYLQKENIIDESGMPKERFSAEFPKEGPSILRIQQVVRGDSAAYFCASSPQLTGHTDTQYFGPGTRLTVL.

The V and J genes are TRBV10-1 and TRBJ2-5, with 8 bases fitting TRBD2. This CDR3 is built from 14 residues. V dropped 0 bases and J dropped 3; count of bases not matched to a gene: 0. Germline CDR1 reads WNHNN; CDR2 reads SYGVQD (reference sequence). CDR3 amino acids: CASSESGREETQYF. The CDR3 DNA is TGCGCCAGCAGTGAGTCCGGGAGGGAAGAGACCCAGTACTTC.

The chain links TRBV28 to TRBJ2-7; the match to TRBD1 covers 10 bases. Trimming took 6 bases from V and 2 from J; bases not matched to a gene: 7. CDR3 length: 15 residues. Germline V gene sequence: CDR1 MDHEN, CDR2 SYDVKM. The CDR3 coding sequence is TGTGCCAGCAGAACTCCGGGACAGGGGCCCTACGAGCAGTACTTC. Translated, it gives CASRTPGQGPYEQYF. Supplemented by reference TRBV28 and TRBJ2-7, the full variable domain reads DVKVTQSSRYLVKRTGEKVFLECVQDMDHENMFWYRQDPGLGLRLIYFSYDVKMKEKGDIPEGYSVSREKKERFSLILESASTNQTSMYLCASRTPGQGPYEQYFGPGTRLTVT.

CDR3 nucleotide sequence: TGTGCCAGTAGAAAGGGGCAGAAAAACACTGAAGCTTTCTTT. This codes for CASRKGQKNTEAFF. This chain connects TRBV19 to TRBJ1-1, with D possibly TRBD1 on 5 matching bases. The CDR3 covers 14 residues. The V and J ends lost 6 bases and 2 bases respectively, with 13 bases between them. Germline values: CDR1 LNHDA, CDR2 SQIVND (reference sequence).

Worth noting for this clone: Other DNA variants within this sample encode the same CDR3. V usage is TRBV15 and J usage is TRBJ1-1; the D gene is possibly TRBD1 (6 bases). In germline, CDR1 is LNHNV, CDR2 YYDKDF (reference sequence). V was pared by 0 bases and J by 5 bases, with 7 bases between. CDR3 length: 13 amino acids. The CDR3 bases are TGTGCCACCAGCAGAGAAAGGGGGACTGAAGCTTTCTTT. It is translated as CATSRERGTEAFF.

This clone is categorized as medium-sized (0.01 to 0.1%). The chain joins TRBV6-5 to TRBJ2-7; possibly TRBD2 for D (6 bases). Trimming left V 4 bases short and J 2 bases short, with 12 bases between. The CDR3 runs to 14 residues. Per the germline V gene, CDR1 is MNHEY and CDR2 is SVGAGI. CDR3 region: CASSWSGSTYEQYF. The CDR3 nucleotides are TGTGCCAGCAGTTGGAGCGGGTCAACCTACGAGCAGTACTTC.

A word on this clone: Other DNA variants within this sample encode the same CDR3. The chain couples TRBV19 to TRBJ1-1; perhaps TRBD1 as D (5 bases). This CDR3 region has 13 residues. The V end was cut by 5 bases, the J end by 1 base, with 8 bases between. CDR1 and CDR2 from the germline V gene are LNHDA and SQIVND (reference sequence). The CDR3 sequence is CASSRQGNTEAFF. The CDR3 nucleotides are TGTGCCAGTAGTCGTCAGGGGAACACTGAAGCTTTCTTT.

A note on this clone: One junction end does not reproduce the germline sequence, and a read error may be involved. The chain combines TRBV11-1 with TRBJ2-1; the match to TRBD1 covers 8 bases. The CDR3 consists of 17 residues. Germline assignment: CDR1 SGHAT and CDR2 FQDESV (reference sequence). The CDR3 loop reads CASSLRGRGEAYSEQFF. DNA for the CDR3: TGTGCCAGCAGCCTCAGGGGGCGGGGAGAAGCCTACAGTGAGCAGTTCTTC.

The chain recombines TRBV11-3 with TRBJ2-3, with D perhaps matching TRBD1 (6 bases). V shed 7 bases and J shed 13 bases, with 18 bases lying between them. CDR3 length equals 12 residues. Per germline, CDR1 SGHNT and CDR2 YENEEA. CDR3 sequence reads: CASIQPRDKKYF. The CDR3 DNA sequence: TGTGCCAGCATCCAACCCCGGGACAAGAAGTATTTT.

The V call is TRBV27, the J call TRBJ2-7; the D gene is possibly TRBD2 (7 bases). This CDR3 has 15 residues. Trimming took 2 bases from V and 2 from J, leaving 13 bases between them. The germline V gene has CDR1 MNHEY and CDR2 SMNVEV (reference sequence). The CDR3 DNA reads TGTGCCAGCAGTTTAAAGGGGGGGTTGGCCTACGAGCAGTACTTC. Its translation is CASSLKGGLAYEQYF.

The table lists this clone with a count of one. The chain recombines TRBV18 with TRBJ2-1; tentative D call: TRBD1 (5 bases). The CDR3 has 16 residues. V lost 2 bases and J 9 bases, leaving 20 bases between the germline ends. Germline lookup yields CDR1 KGHSH and CDR2 LQKENI. CDR3 loop: CASSPLQDTGIGEQFF. For the CDR3, the DNA is TGTGCCAGCTCACCATTGCAGGACACGGGCATTGGTGAGCAGTTCTTC.

The DNA for the CDR3 is TGTGCCAGCTCTTTGGCGGGGGGCTACGAGCAGTACTTC. Amino acids: CASSLAGGYEQYF. The chain joins TRBV18 to TRBJ2-7; 8 positions agree with TRBD2. The germline V gene encodes CDR1 KGHSH and CDR2 LQKENI. This CDR3 is 13 amino acids long. After removal of 6 bases from V and 3 bases from J, the junction contained 4 bases not matched to a gene.

The chain is built from TRBV4-1 and TRBJ2-1; no clear D gene. There are 15 residues in the CDR3. Germline V gives CDR1 MGHRA, CDR2 YSYEKL. With 4 bases removed from V and 0 bases from J, the gap between germline ends came to 10 bases. The CDR3 loop reads CASSPILSSYNEQFF. CDR3 bases: TGCGCCAGCAGCCCCATACTTAGCTCCTACAATGAGCAGTTCTTC.

A remark on this clone: Other DNA sequences in this sample translate to the same CDR3. The chain couples TRBV5-4 to TRBJ2-3, with D hard to call. V was trimmed by 4 bases and J by 2 bases, leaving 5 bases between them. The CDR3 loop spans 12 amino acids. CDR1 and CDR2 (germline): SGHNT, YYREEE (reference sequence). CDR3 sequence: CASSLSTDTQYF. The CDR3, as DNA: TGTGCCAGCAGCCTCTCCACAGATACGCAGTATTTT.

This clone was found a few times. The gene calls are TRBV2 and TRBJ2-3, with D tentatively TRBD2 (5 bases). V lost 3 bases to trimming and J lost 10 bases, with 11 bases between them. CDR1 and CDR2 from the germline V gene are SNHLY and FYNNEI. The CDR3 contains 12 residues. CDR3 amino acids: CASSDRGSAQYF. CDR3 bases: TGTGCCAGCAGTGACCGGGGATCGGCGCAGTATTTT. The variable domain in full, completed from reference TRBV2 and TRBJ2-3, reads EPEVTQTPSHQVTQMGQEVILRCVPISNHLYFYWYRQILGQKVEFLVSFYNNEISEKSEIFDDQFSVERPDGSNFTLKIRSTKLEDSAMYFCASSDRGSAQYFGPGTRLTVL.

J is TRBJ2-5 and V is TRBV5-1, with D possibly TRBD2 on 5 matching bases. Trimming removed 5 bases from V and 0 bases from J, with 11 bases in between. Germline lookup yields CDR1 SGHRS and CDR2 YFSETQ. The CDR3 sequence is 14 residues long. The chain's CDR3 is CASSGGGHQETQYF. The CDR3 coding sequence is TGCGCCAGCAGTGGAGGCGGTCACCAAGAGACCCAGTACTTC.

The J gene is TRBJ2-1, the V gene TRBV7-9; D is unresolved. The V gene lost 5 bases and the J gene lost 10 bases, with 12 bases spanning the gap. Germline loops: CDR1 SEHNR, CDR2 FQNEAQ (reference sequence). This CDR3 is 12 amino acids long. For the CDR3, the DNA is TGTGCCAGCAGCCCCCGGGTAGGCGAGCAGTTCTTC. This gives the protein CASSPRVGEQFF.